The 30 T cell receptor beta chains below were found in one sample sequenced in a study of T cell responses to AZD1222 COVID-19 vaccine. Method: immunoSEQ multiplex PCR; TCRdb's copy keeps in-frame clones and lacks some. The sample lists about 130,000 clones, 70% to 90% occurring once. The material was peripheral blood, obtained on day 0 of AZD1222 vaccination. These receptors were taken from an adult in good health.

V and J are TRBV18 and TRBJ2-1, with 9 bases matching TRBD1. From germline, CDR1 is KGHSH and CDR2 LQKENI. The CDR3 sequence is 15 residues long. The ends lost 0 bases at V and 7 bases at J; junction bases unmatched: 4. CDR3: CASSPPGTGPNEQFF. The CDR3 DNA reads TGTGCCAGCTCACCACCAGGGACAGGGCCAAATGAGCAGTTCTTC.

The sample holds one count of this clone. The rearrangement uses TRBV19 and TRBJ2-1; 9 nucleotides line up with TRBD2. The CDR3 covers 14 residues. Trimming took 5 bases from V and 8 from J; bases not matched to a gene: 7. Germline V gives CDR1 LNHDA, CDR2 SQIVND (reference sequence). CDR3 amino acids: CASSVLAGFHEQFF. CDR3 nucleotide sequence: TGTGCCAGTAGTGTTCTAGCGGGATTCCATGAGCAGTTCTTC.

The chain carries TRBV11-2 and TRBJ1-2, with a possible D match to TRBD1 (6 bases). Germline V gene data show CDR1 as SGHAT and CDR2 as FQNNGV. The CDR3 extends over 16 amino acids. V was cut by 5 bases and J by 5 bases, with 21 bases left in between. In DNA, the CDR3 is TGTGCCAGCAGCCCAATCCGGGACAAACACGGGTATGGCTACACCTTC. Residues: CASSPIRDKHGYGYTF.

The rearrangement uses TRBV5-4 and TRBJ2-7; D is undetermined. CDR1 is SGHNT, CDR2 YYREEE, per germline (reference sequence). The length of the CDR3 is 14 residues. The V end lost 2 bases, the J end lost 0 bases, and 9 bases lay between the germline ends. CDR3 sequence (DNA): TGTGCCAGCAGCTTCGGTACAGACTCCTACGAGCAGTACTTC. Protein: CASSFGTDSYEQYF.

This clone was counted a few times. The V gene is TRBV20-1, the J gene TRBJ2-7; 8 bases are shared with TRBD1. Losses at the gene ends were 4 bases for V and 7 bases for J; bases not matched to a gene: 3. This CDR3 is 11 amino acids long. Germline V gives CDR1 DFQATT, CDR2 SNEGSKA (reference sequence). The CDR3 region is CSATGQAEQYF. DNA of the CDR3: TGCAGTGCTACGGGACAGGCGGAGCAGTACTTC.

This chain uses TRBV10-3 with TRBJ2-1; the D gene is possibly TRBD2 (5 bases). The germline gives CDR1 ENHRY, CDR2 SYGVKD. V was trimmed by 11 bases and J by 8 bases, leaving 16 bases between them. There are 12 residues in the CDR3. CDR3 sequence reads: CAVGSGRDEQFF. The CDR3 DNA reads as TGTGCCGTGGGAAGCGGACGCGATGAGCAGTTCTTC.

The J gene is TRBJ2-3, the V gene TRBV10-3; 8 bases line up with TRBD1. Germline assignment: CDR1 ENHRY and CDR2 SYGVKD. The V segment lost 6 bases and the J segment 4 bases; nucleotides outside the gene matches: 6. The CDR3 has 14 amino acids. CDR3 amino acids: CAIRETGASDTQYF. CDR3 nucleotides: TGTGCCATCAGGGAGACAGGGGCCTCAGATACGCAGTATTTT.

The CDR3 loop is CASSRLNRQHPNSPLHF. The CDR3 DNA is TGTGCCAGCAGCCGATTAAACAGACAACACCCAAATTCACCCCTCCACTTT. V is TRBV3-1 (or the pseudogene TRBV3-2) and J is TRBJ1-6; D not certain. This CDR3 contains 17 residues. V was trimmed by 4 bases and J by 7 bases, leaving 20 bases between them. CDR1 is LGHDT, CDR2 YNNKEL, per germline (reference sequence).

This rearrangement joins TRBV13 to TRBJ2-7; D might be TRBD1 (6 bases). The CDR3 extends over 13 amino acids. Trimming shortened V by 0 bases and J by 3 bases, and 6 bases separated the two germline ends. The germline gives CDR1 PRHDT, CDR2 FYEKMQ (reference sequence). The CDR3 loop reads CASSLGDSYEQYF. For the CDR3, the DNA is TGTGCCAGCAGCTTAGGGGACAGCTACGAGCAGTACTTC.

The rearrangement joins TRBV7-8 to TRBJ2-1; the D is unclear. The germline CDR1 and CDR2 sequences are SGHVS and FQNEAQ. Trimming removed 3 bases at V and 6 bases at J, with 18 bases between. The CDR3 contains 16 residues. In DNA, the CDR3 is TGTGCCAGCAGCTTCAGGAGACCCCCGTACAGCAATGAGCAGTTCTTC. As protein: CASSFRRPPYSNEQFF.

Concerning this clone: The junction shows a germline mismatch at one end, possibly a read error. V and J are TRBV9 and TRBJ1-1; TRBD1 is a possible D gene (5 bases). The CDR3 has 15 amino acids. CDR1 is SGDLS, CDR2 YYNGEE, per germline. The CDR3 spells CASSVAGGLNTEAFF. CDR3 DNA: TGTGCCAGCAGCGTAGCCGGGGGATTGAATACTGAAGCTTTCTTT.

V and J are TRBV4-1 and TRBJ2-1, with D possibly called TRBD1 or TRBD2 (6 bases each). V lost 4 bases to trimming and J lost 2 bases, with 12 bases between them. The germline CDR1 and CDR2 sequences are MGHRA and YSYEKL. The CDR3 has 15 residues. The CDR3 is CASSLERGAYNEQFF. The DNA of the CDR3 is TGCGCCAGCAGCCTCGAAAGGGGGGCCTACAATGAGCAGTTCTTC.

This clone has only a few counts. The rearrangement uses TRBV19 and TRBJ2-7; D gene unclear. Looked up from germline, CDR1 is LNHDA and CDR2 is SQIVND (reference sequence). Trimming left V 1 base short and J 1 base short, with 8 bases between. The CDR3 extends over 14 amino acids. CDR3 region: CASSIVWRSYEQYF. DNA for the CDR3: TGTGCCAGTAGTATAGTTTGGCGGTCCTACGAGCAGTACTTC.

V is TRBV5-4 and J is TRBJ2-4, with a weak D call TRBD1 (6 bases). The V end lost 3 bases, the J end lost 2 bases, and 9 bases lay between the germline ends. CDR1 is SGHNT, CDR2 YYREEE, per germline (reference sequence). The CDR3 has 14 residues. The CDR3 reads CASSSQGSKNIQYF. The CDR3 nucleotides read TGTGCCAGCAGCTCACAGGGATCCAAAAACATTCAGTACTTC.

The CDR3 region has the DNA TGTGCCAGCAGTCATAACTACGAGCAGTACTTC. It specifies CASSHNYEQYF. The rearrangement joins TRBV6-2 or TRBV6-3 to TRBJ2-7; D is ambiguous. From germline, CDR1 is MNHEY and CDR2 SVGEGT. The V gene lost 5 bases and the J gene lost 3 bases, with 5 bases spanning the gap. The length of the CDR3 is 11 residues.

This clone has only one observation. V gene TRBV18 combines with J gene TRBJ1-4; D is perhaps TRBD1 (6 bases). The CDR3 extends over 15 amino acids. In germline, CDR1 is KGHSH, CDR2 LQKENI. V lost 2 bases to trimming and J lost 5 bases, with 12 bases between them. The DNA of the CDR3 is TGTGCCAGCTCACCATCTCGACAGGCAAATGAAAAACTGTTTTTT. It translates to CASSPSRQANEKLFF.

The chain carries TRBV5-3 and TRBJ1-2; TRBD1 is a possible D gene (5 bases). TRBV5-3 qualifies as an ORF whose function is uncertain. This CDR3 spans 14 amino acids. Trimming removed 0 bases at V and 8 bases at J, with 14 bases between. The CDR3 spells CARSLGPGRIGYTF. The CDR3 nucleotides are TGTGCCAGAAGCTTGGGTCCAGGGCGCATCGGCTACACCTTC.

The rearrangement links TRBV5-1 to TRBJ2-1; no reliable D call. The CDR3 spans 15 residues. With 6 bases removed from V and 0 bases from J, the gap between germline ends came to 13 bases. CDR1 SGHRS and CDR2 YFSETQ come from the germline V gene. As DNA, the CDR3 is TGCGCCAGCACAGCCCGCGAGAGCTCCTACAATGAGCAGTTCTTC. This gives the protein CASTARESSYNEQFF.

Concerning this clone itself: Since the CDR3 does not end with the conserved phenylalanine or tryptophan, this likely comes from a read error. Because the CDR3's place on the DNA is in doubt, the DNA is left out and the CDR3 is given as listed by TCRdb. This chain connects TRBV27 to TRBJ2-3; the table's TRBD1 call for D was not verified on the DNA. The CDR3 adds up to 13 amino acids, both ends counted. In germline, CDR1 is MNHEY, CDR2 SMNVEV (reference sequence). CDR3 in amino acids: CASSSPGTRDRFY.

The count of this clone is one. The J gene is TRBJ1-1, the V gene TRBV7-3; no reliable D call. Germline V CDR1 and CDR2: SGHTA, FQGTGA. CDR3 length equals 17 residues. V was shortened by 4 bases and J by 5 bases, with 23 bases between the two germline ends. The CDR3 coding sequence is TGTGCCAGCAGCTACGGGATTTTGGGCCCCCTCGGGACTGAAGCTTTCTTT. This translates into CASSYGILGPLGTEAFF.

In its sample, this clone was seen once. The chain combines TRBV19 with TRBJ2-7; 8 nucleotides line up with TRBD2. There are 16 residues in the CDR3. Germline assignment: CDR1 LNHDA and CDR2 SQIVND (reference sequence). After removal of 3 bases from V and 1 base from J, the junction contained 8 bases not matched to a gene. The CDR3 here is CASSINGGRSSYEQYF. CDR3 coding DNA: TGTGCCAGTAGTATTAATGGCGGGAGGTCGTCCTACGAGCAGTACTTC.

CDR3 DNA sequence: TGCGCCAGCAGCCAAGGGGACAGCTACATTACAAGCTCCTACGAGCAGTACTTC. Amino acids: CASSQGDSYITSSYEQYF. The chain combines TRBV4-1 with TRBJ2-7, with 7 bases identical to TRBD1. V gave up 1 base and J gave up 0 bases; unmatched junction bases: 12. The CDR3 runs to 18 residues. Germline V gives CDR1 MGHRA, CDR2 YSYEKL.

This chain joins TRBV28 and TRBJ1-2; 7 nucleotides agree with TRBD1. Germline lookup yields CDR1 MDHEN and CDR2 SYDVKM. CDR3 length equals 13 residues. The V gene end was trimmed by 6 bases and the J gene end by 3 bases; junction bases not matched to a gene: 4. CDR3 nucleotides: TGTGCCAGCAGGCTTACAGGGGACTATGGCTACACCTTC. It specifies CASRLTGDYGYTF.

V and J are TRBV5-6 and TRBJ2-5; 9 bases map to TRBD2. V gave up 4 bases and J gave up 5 bases; unmatched junction bases: 9. This CDR3 is built from 15 residues. Looked up from germline, CDR1 is SGHDT and CDR2 is YYEEEE. The CDR3 is CASSALAGEGETQYF. The DNA for the CDR3 is TGTGCCAGCAGCGCCTTAGCGGGAGAGGGGGAGACCCAGTACTTC. The full variable domain, rest sourced from reference TRBV5-6 and TRBJ2-5, is DAGVTQSPTHLIKTRGQQVTLRCSPKSGHDTVSWYQQALGQGPQFIFQYYEEEERQRGNFPDRFSGHQFPNYSSELNVNALLLGDSALYLCASSALAGEGETQYFGPGTRLLVL.

V is TRBV7-2 and J is TRBJ2-7; D ambiguous. Germline CDR1 reads SGHTA; CDR2 reads FQGNSA. Trimming left V 2 bases short and J 3 bases short, with 8 bases between. The CDR3 spans 13 residues. CDR3 nucleotide sequence: TGTGCCAGCAGCTTACCGAACCTCTACGAGCAGTACTTC. Residues: CASSLPNLYEQYF.

V and J are TRBV7-2 and TRBJ1-1; TRBD1 matches 9 bases. This CDR3 is built from 18 residues. Germline V CDR1 and CDR2: SGHTA, FQGNSA. Trimming at V came to 1 base and at J to 10 bases, leaving 19 bases not matched to a gene. CDR3 nucleotides: TGTGCCAGCAGCTTAGGAGGGACAGGGAGGATCTTGGTACTTGGAGCTTTCTTT. Protein product: CASSLGGTGRILVLGAFF.

This clone has only one observation. CDR3 bases: TGTGCCAGCAGCTGGGGACAGGGGCGATCAAATGAAAAACTGTTTTTT. This sequence encodes CASSWGQGRSNEKLFF. The chain couples TRBV7-9 to TRBJ1-4; the match to TRBD1 covers 10 bases. Germline V CDR1 and CDR2: SEHNR, FQNEAQ (reference sequence). The junction had 7 bases not matched to a gene; V was cut back by 4 bases and J by 5 bases. The CDR3 is 16 residues long. Based on the CDR3 plus reference TRBV7-9 and TRBJ1-4, the full variable domain is DTGVSQNPRHKITKRGQNVTFRCDPISEHNRLYWYRQTLGQGPEFLTYFQNEAQLEKSRLLSDRFSAERPKGSFSTLEIQRTEQGDSAMYLCASSWGQGRSNEKLFFGSGTQLSVL.

The V gene is TRBV29-1, the J gene TRBJ1-4; D unclear. This CDR3 is built from 14 residues. Looked up from germline, CDR1 is SQVTM and CDR2 is ANQGSEA. V lost 1 base and J lost 4, with 10 bases in between. CDR3 sequence reads: CSVEGTGNNEKLFF. CDR3 nucleotide sequence: TGCAGCGTTGAAGGGACCGGGAATAATGAAAAACTGTTTTTT.

This clone was seen just once. V gene TRBV15 combines with J gene TRBJ2-3, with a tentative D call TRBD1 (6 bases). Germline CDR1 LNHNV, CDR2 YYDKDF (reference sequence). V lost 8 bases and J lost 0, with 15 bases in between. This CDR3 contains 15 residues. The CDR3, as DNA: TGTGCCACCGGCGGACAGAGACATAGCACAGATACGCAGTATTTT. Its protein product is CATGGQRHSTDTQYF.

This clone was counted a single time. This chain uses TRBV18 with TRBJ1-1; 7 bases are shared with TRBD1. V shed 4 bases, J shed 10 bases, and the junction held 27 bases outside the gene matches. The length of the CDR3 is 19 residues. The germline V gene has CDR1 KGHSH and CDR2 LQKENI. The CDR3 coding sequence is TGTGCCAGCTCACTGATCTCAGGGGGACTAGAAGGGGATAGCCGCGGAGCTTTCTTT. Its protein product is CASSLISGGLEGDSRGAFF.